This T cell receptor beta chain was documented in a study of T cell repertoires in aging, cancer and after chemotherapy. In this sample, this clonotype turned up once. CDR1 is MNHNS, CDR2 SASEGT, per germline. Trimming stripped 5 bases from V and 5 bases from J, with 12 bases between. The length of the CDR3 is 13 residues. Rearranged V-D-J TRB sequences were amplified with a mixed TRB-A/B primer pool. TCRdb fed the multiplex PCR reads into MiXCR, producing one record per CDR3 protein. This table holds several thousand distinct CDR3 sequences, 39% found once. Amplification of TCR beta used genomic DNA extracted from peripheral blood.

The sequence was obtained from a human donor in good health. The chain combines TRBV6-1 with TRBJ1-1; D is undetermined. Input material: blood. In nucleotides, the CDR3 is TGTGCCAGCAGTTTGCAGGTTAGGACTGAAGCTTTCTTT. Translated, it gives CASSLQVRTEAFF.